This T cell receptor beta chain is drawn from a study of blood T cell repertoires in COVID-19. The repertoire was sequenced with immunoSEQ multiplex PCR; TCRdb's copy has only in-frame clones and lacks some. The sample records hundreds of thousands of clones, roughly 87% being singletons. The germline CDR1 and CDR2 sequences are MNHEY and SVGAGI. The CDR3 consists of 14 residues. Trimming cost V 4 bases and J 4 bases, with 13 bases left between them. This rearrangement joins TRBV6-5 to TRBJ1-2, with a weak D call TRBD1 (6 bases). The sample taken for sequencing was PBMCs or T cells enriched from blood (not recorded which). This receptor was identified in a young woman who had recovered from COVID-19. CDR3 region: CASSFGRGVYGYTF. The DNA for the CDR3 is TGTGCCAGCAGTTTTGGCAGGGGCGTCTATGGCTACACCTTC.